A selection of T cell receptor beta chains follows, all from one sample in a study of blood T cell repertoires in COVID-19. The assay was immunoSEQ multiplex PCR, and TCRdb's table has in-frame clones only and misses some. The sample records approximately 50,000 clones, approximately 83% being singletons. The sample taken for sequencing was peripheral blood. Source of these receptors: a human donor in a cohort sampled during active COVID-19. Both conserved end residues are part of each CDR3. D genes are given only for firm matches. Rows may omit the clone size; those that give it use once, few, many or a size class.

CASTKGRGPGGNTIYF TGTGCCAGCACAAAAGGAAGGGGCCCAGGTGGAAACACCATATATTTT TRBV9 NA NA TRBJ1-3
CASSSTVSDTQYF TGTGCCAGCTCATCGACAGTCTCAGATACGCAGTATTTT TRBV18 NA NA TRBJ2-3
CASSYTGTDYAEKLFF TGTGCCAGCAGTTACACCGGGACAGATTATGCGGAAAAACTGTTTTTT TRBV6-2/TRBV6-3 TRBD1 NA TRBJ1-4
CASSYGGTSTDTQYF TGTGCCAGCAGCTATGGCGGAACTAGCACAGATACGCAGTATTTT TRBV9 NA NA TRBJ2-3
CASSPLRSGGTDTQYF TGTGCCAGCAGTCCGCTCCGTAGCGGAGGCACAGATACGCAGTATTTT TRBV27 NA NA TRBJ2-3
CASSFGVSLGYNEQFF TGCGCCAGCAGCTTTGGAGTGAGTCTCGGCTACAATGAGCAGTTCTTC TRBV5-1 NA NA TRBJ2-1
CATLQGAGEKLFF TGTGCCACCTTACAGGGGGCCGGGGAAAAACTGTTTTTT TRBV10-3 TRBD1 NA TRBJ1-4
CASSFSQGYNQPQHF TGTGCCAGCAGTTTTTCACAGGGGTACAATCAGCCCCAGCATTTT TRBV28 TRBD1 few TRBJ1-5
CASGGTSGWDEQFF TGTGCCAGCGGCGGGACTAGCGGGTGGGATGAGCAGTTCTTC TRBV27 TRBD2 NA TRBJ2-1
CASSIQGAESTDTQYF TGCGCCAGCAGCATCCAGGGGGCGGAGAGCACAGATACGCAGTATTTT TRBV5-1 TRBD1 few TRBJ2-3
CASSIVGTGMYEQYF TGTGCCAGTAGTATTGTGGGGACAGGGATGTACGAGCAGTACTTC TRBV19 TRBD1 many TRBJ2-7
CASSPSLVYGLNSYNEQFF TGTGCCAGCAGCCCGAGCCTCGTCTACGGGTTGAATTCCTACAATGAGCAGTTCTTC TRBV7-7 NA NA TRBJ2-1
CASRRRDRNEQFF TGTGCCAGCAGGCGCCGGGACAGAAATGAGCAGTTCTTC TRBV5-6 TRBD1 NA TRBJ2-1
CASSSQGAYGYTF TGTGCCAGCAGTTCACAGGGGGCCTATGGCTACACCTTC TRBV2 TRBD1 few TRBJ1-2
CASSQSWLYEQYF TGTGCCAGCAGCCAATCTTGGCTCTACGAGCAGTACTTC TRBV3-1/TRBV3-2 NA NA TRBJ2-7
CASSLVAGFGYTF TGTGCCAGCAGTTTAGTGGCAGGGTTCGGCTACACCTTC TRBV27 NA NA TRBJ1-2
CASSVSGTGDYEQYF TGTGCCAGCAGCGTGTCCGGGACAGGGGACTACGAGCAGTACTTC TRBV9 TRBD1 NA TRBJ2-7
CASSVVGGSLEAFF TGTGCCAGCAGCGTAGTGGGGGGGAGTCTAGAAGCTTTCTTT TRBV9 NA NA TRBJ1-1
CASSERGSNQPQHF TGCGCCAGCAGTGAGCGGGGGAGCAATCAGCCCCAGCATTTT TRBV10-2 NA NA TRBJ1-5
CASSPPGIANYGYTF TGTGCCAGCTCACCACCGGGCATAGCTAACTATGGCTACACCTTC TRBV18 NA NA TRBJ1-2
CASSPAGGRRNTEAFF TGTGCCAGCAGCCCGGCGGGAGGAAGAAGGAACACTGAAGCTTTCTTT TRBV5-4 NA NA TRBJ1-1
CASSVYRGTTIYF TGTGCCAGCAGCGTTTATAGGGGCACCACCATATATTTT TRBV11-3 NA NA TRBJ1-3
CASGFWLPGGTPQETQYF TGTGCTAGTGGTTTTTGGCTTCCCGGAGGAACCCCCCAAGAGACCCAGTACTTC TRBV12-5 NA NA TRBJ2-5
CASIGEGREQYF TGCGCCAGCATCGGGGAGGGCCGCGAGCAGTACTTC TRBV5-1 TRBD2 NA TRBJ2-7
CASRVQGSTPYEQYF TGTGCCAGTAGGGTACAGGGGTCGACCCCTTACGAGCAGTACTTC TRBV19 TRBD1 NA TRBJ2-7
CASSITGGNEQFF TGTGCCAGTAGTATAACAGGGGGCAATGAGCAGTTCTTC TRBV19 TRBD1 NA TRBJ2-1
CASSLPPTARGWSYEQYF TGCGCCAGCAGCTTGCCCCCAACCGCCAGGGGTTGGTCCTACGAGCAGTACTTC TRBV5-1 NA NA TRBJ2-7
CARGGVYGYTF TGTGCCAGAGGGGGGGTATATGGCTACACCTTC TRBV6-5 NA NA TRBJ1-2
CASSSYIEQYF TGTGCCAGCAGCTCATACATAGAGCAGTACTTC TRBV7-9 NA NA TRBJ2-7
CASSGLAGGGSYNEQFF TGTGCCAGCAGTGGGCTAGCCGGGGGGGGCTCCTACAATGAGCAGTTCTTC TRBV9 TRBD2 NA TRBJ2-1
CASSLRQGLGEQFF TGTGCCAGCAGTTTAAGACAGGGCCTTGGTGAGCAGTTCTTC TRBV28 TRBD1 NA TRBJ2-1